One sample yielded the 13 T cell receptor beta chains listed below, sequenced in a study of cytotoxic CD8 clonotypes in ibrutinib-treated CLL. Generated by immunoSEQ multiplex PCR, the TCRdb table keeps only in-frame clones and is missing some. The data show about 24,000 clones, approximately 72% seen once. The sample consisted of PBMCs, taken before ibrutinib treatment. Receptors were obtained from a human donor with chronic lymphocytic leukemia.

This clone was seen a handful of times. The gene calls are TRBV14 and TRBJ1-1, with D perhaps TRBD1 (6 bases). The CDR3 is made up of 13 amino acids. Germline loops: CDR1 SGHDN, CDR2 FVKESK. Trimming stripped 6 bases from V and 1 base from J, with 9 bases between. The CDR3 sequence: CASSLQGNTEAFF. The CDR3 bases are TGTGCCAGCAGTTTACAGGGGAACACTGAAGCTTTCTTT.

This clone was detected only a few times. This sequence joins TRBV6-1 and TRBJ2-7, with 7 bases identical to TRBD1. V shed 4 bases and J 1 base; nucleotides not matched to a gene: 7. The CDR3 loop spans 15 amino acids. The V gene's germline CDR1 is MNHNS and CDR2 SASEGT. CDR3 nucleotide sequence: TGTGCCAGCAGTGGGGGACAGACTCGGTCCTACGAGCAGTACTTC. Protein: CASSGGQTRSYEQYF.

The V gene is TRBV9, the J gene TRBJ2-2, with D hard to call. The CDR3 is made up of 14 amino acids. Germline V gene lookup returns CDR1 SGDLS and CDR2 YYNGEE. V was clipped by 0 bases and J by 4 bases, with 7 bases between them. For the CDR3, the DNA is TGTGCCAGCAGCGTAGATCCCATCACCGGGGAGCTGTTTTTT. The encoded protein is CASSVDPITGELFF.

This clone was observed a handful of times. CDR3 protein: CASSKEDRPSGNTIYF. The CDR3 coding sequence is TGCGCCAGCAGCAAGGAGGACAGACCCTCTGGAAACACCATATATTTT. This sequence joins TRBV5-1 and TRBJ1-3, with D maybe TRBD1 (6 bases). The CDR3 has 16 residues. Germline V gives CDR1 SGHRS, CDR2 YFSETQ. V lost 4 bases, J lost 0 bases, and 14 bases lay in between.

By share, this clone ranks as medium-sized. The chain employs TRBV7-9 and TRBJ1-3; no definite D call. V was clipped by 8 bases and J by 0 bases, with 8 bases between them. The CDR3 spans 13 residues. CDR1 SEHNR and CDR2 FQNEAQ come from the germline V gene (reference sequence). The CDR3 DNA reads TGTGCCAGCGCGACGGGCTCTGGAAACACCATATATTTT. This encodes CASATGSGNTIYF.

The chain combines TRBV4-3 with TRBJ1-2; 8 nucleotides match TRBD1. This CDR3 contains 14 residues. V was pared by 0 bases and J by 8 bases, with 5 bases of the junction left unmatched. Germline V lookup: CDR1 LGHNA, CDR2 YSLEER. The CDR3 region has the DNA TGCGCCAGCAGCCAAGAAGGCAGGGGGCACGGCTACACCTTC. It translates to CASSQEGRGHGYTF.

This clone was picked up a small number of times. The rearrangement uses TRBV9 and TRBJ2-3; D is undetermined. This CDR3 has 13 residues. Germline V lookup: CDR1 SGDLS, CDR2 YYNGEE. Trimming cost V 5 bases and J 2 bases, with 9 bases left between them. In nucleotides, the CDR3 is TGTGCCAGCAGTCTCACAGTCACAGATACGCAGTATTTT. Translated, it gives CASSLTVTDTQYF.

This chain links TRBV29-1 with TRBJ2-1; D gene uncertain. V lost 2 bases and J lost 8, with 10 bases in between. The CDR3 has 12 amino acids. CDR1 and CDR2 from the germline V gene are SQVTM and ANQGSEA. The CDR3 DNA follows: TGCAGCGTTGAAAGGGTGGGGTATGAGCAGTTCTTC. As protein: CSVERVGYEQFF.

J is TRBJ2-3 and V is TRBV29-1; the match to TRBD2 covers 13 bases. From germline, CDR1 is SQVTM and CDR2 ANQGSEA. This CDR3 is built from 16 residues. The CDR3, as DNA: TGCACCAGCCTGGGACTAGCGGGATCAGGGGGGGATACGCAGTATTTT. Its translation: CTSLGLAGSGGDTQYF.

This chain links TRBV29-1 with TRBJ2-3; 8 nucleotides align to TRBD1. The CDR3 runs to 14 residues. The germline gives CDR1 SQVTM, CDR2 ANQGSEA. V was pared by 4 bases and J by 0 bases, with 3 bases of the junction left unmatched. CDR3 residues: CSVARGHSTDTQYF. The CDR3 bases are TGCAGCGTTGCCAGGGGGCATAGCACAGATACGCAGTATTTT.

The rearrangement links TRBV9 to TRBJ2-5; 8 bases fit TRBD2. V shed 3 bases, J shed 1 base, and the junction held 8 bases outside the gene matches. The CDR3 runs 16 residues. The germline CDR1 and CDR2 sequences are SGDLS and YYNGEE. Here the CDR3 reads CASSETISGVQETQYF. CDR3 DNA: TGTGCCAGCAGCGAGACCATTAGCGGGGTCCAAGAGACCCAGTACTTC.

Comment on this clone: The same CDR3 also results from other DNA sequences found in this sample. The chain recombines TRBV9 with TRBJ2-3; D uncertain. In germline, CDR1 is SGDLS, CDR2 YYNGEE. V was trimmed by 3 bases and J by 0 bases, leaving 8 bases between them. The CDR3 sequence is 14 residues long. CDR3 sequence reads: CASSARGSTDTQYF. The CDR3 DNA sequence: TGTGCCAGCAGCGCCCGCGGTAGCACAGATACGCAGTATTTT.

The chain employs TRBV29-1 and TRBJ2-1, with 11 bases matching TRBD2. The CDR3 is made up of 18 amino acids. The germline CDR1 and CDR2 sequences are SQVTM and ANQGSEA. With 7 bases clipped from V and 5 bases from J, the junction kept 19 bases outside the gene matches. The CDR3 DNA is TGCAGCGCCGGGACACCTAGACTAGCGGGAAGGCTCGACAATGAGCAGTTCTTC. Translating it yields CSAGTPRLAGRLDNEQFF.